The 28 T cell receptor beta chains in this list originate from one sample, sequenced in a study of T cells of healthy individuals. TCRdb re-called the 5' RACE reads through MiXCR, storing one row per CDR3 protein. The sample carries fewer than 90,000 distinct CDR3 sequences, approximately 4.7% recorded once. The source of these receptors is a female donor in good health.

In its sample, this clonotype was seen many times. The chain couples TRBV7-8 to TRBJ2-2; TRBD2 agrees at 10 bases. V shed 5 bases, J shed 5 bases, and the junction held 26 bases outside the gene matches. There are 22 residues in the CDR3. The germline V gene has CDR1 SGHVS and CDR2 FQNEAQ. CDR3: CASSDYYWEVASGRMVTGELFF. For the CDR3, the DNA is TGTGCCAGCAGCGATTATTATTGGGAGGTGGCTAGCGGGAGAATGGTTACCGGGGAGCTGTTTTTT.

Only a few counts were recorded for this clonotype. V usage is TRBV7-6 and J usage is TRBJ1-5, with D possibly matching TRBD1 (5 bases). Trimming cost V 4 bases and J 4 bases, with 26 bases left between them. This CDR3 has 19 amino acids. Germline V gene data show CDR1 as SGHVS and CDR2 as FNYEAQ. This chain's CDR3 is CASSSRSVGAGGLNQPQHF. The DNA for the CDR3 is TGTGCCAGCAGCTCCCGTAGTGTAGGGGCGGGAGGCCTAAATCAGCCCCAGCATTTT.

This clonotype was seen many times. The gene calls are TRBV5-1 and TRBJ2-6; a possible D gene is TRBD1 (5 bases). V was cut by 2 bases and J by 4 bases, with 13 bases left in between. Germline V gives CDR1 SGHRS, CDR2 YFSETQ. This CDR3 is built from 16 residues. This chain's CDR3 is CASSFVLQAGANVLTF. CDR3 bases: TGCGCCAGCAGCTTCGTTCTACAGGCCGGGGCCAACGTCCTGACTTTC.

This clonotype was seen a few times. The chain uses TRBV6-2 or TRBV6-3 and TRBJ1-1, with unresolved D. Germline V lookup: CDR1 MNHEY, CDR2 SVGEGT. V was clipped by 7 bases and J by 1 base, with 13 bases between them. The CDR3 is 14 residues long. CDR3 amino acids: CASIPFTGNTEAFF. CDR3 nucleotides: TGTGCCAGCATCCCCTTTACCGGGAACACTGAAGCTTTCTTT.

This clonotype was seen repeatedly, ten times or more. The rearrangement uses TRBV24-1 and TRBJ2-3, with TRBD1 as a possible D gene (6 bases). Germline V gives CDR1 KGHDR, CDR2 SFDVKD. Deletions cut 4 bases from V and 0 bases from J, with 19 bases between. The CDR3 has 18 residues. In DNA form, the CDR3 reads TGTGCCACCAGTGACCCGACCTCGACAGGAGATAGCACAGATACGCAGTATTTT. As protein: CATSDPTSTGDSTDTQYF.

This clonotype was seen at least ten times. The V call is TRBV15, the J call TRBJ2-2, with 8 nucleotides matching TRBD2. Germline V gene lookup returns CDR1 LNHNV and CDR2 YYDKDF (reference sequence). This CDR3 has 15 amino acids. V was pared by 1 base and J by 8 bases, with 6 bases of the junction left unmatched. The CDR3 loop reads CATSRGAGEIGELFF. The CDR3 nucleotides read TGTGCCACCAGCAGAGGAGCGGGAGAGATAGGGGAGCTGTTTTTT.

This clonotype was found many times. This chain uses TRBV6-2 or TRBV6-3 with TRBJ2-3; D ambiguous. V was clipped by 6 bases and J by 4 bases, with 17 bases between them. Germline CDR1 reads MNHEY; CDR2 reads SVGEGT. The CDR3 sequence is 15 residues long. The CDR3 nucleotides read TGTGCCAGCAGCGACCCCGCGACGGAACCAGATACGCAGTATTTT. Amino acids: CASSDPATEPDTQYF.

The CDR3 reads CASSEPKEETQYF. The CDR3 nucleotides read TGTGCCAGCAGTGAACCCAAGGAAGAGACCCAGTACTTC. The rearrangement links TRBV2 to TRBJ2-5; D is unresolved. Germline CDR1 and CDR2: SNHLY and FYNNEI. The V end lost 2 bases, the J end lost 3 bases, and 7 bases lay between the germline ends. The CDR3 covers 13 residues.

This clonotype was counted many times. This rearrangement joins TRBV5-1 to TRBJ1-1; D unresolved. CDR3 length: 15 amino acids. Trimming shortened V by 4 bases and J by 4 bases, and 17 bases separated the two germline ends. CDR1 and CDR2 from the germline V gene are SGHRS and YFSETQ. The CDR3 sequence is CASSESVTQGTEAFF. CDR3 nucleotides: TGCGCCAGCAGCGAGAGCGTTACTCAAGGCACTGAAGCTTTCTTT.

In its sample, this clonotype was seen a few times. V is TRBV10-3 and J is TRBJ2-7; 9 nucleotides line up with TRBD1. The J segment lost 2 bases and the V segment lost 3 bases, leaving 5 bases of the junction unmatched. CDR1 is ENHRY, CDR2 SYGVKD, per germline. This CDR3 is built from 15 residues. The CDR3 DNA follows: TGTGCCATCAGTGAAGGGACAGGGACACCCTACGAGCAGTACTTC. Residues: CAISEGTGTPYEQYF.

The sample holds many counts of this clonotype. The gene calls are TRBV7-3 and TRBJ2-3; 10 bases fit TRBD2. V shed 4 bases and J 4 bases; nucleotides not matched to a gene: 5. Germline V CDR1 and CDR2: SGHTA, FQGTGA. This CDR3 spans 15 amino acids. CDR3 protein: CASSSELAGSDTQYF. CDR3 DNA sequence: TGTGCCAGCAGCTCAGAACTAGCGGGGTCAGATACGCAGTATTTT.

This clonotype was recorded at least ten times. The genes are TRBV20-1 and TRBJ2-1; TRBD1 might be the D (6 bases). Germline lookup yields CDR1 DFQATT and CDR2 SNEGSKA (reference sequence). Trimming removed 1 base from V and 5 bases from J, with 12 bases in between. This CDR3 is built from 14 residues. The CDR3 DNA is TGCAGTGCTAGAGGGTGGACAGAAAACAATGAGCAGTTCTTC. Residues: CSARGWTENNEQFF.

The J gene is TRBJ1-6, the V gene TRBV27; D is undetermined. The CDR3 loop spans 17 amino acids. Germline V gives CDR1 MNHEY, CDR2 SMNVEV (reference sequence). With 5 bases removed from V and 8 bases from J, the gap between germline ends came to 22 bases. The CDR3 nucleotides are TGTGCCAGCAGTCCCACGAACAGAGGCGGCTGGGATTCACCCCTCCACTTT. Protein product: CASSPTNRGGWDSPLHF.

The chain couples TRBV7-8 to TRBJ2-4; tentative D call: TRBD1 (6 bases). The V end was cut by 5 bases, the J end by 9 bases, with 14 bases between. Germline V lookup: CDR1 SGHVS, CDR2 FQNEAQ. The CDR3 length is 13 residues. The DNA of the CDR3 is TGTGCCAGCAGCCCTGGACAGAGAGGCATTCAGTACTTC. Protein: CASSPGQRGIQYF.

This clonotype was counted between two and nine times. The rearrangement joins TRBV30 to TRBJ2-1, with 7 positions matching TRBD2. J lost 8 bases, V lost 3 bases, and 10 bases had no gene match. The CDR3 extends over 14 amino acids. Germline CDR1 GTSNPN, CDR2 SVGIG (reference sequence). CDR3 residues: CAWRLAWGADEQFF. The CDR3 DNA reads TGTGCCTGGAGACTAGCGTGGGGAGCCGATGAGCAGTTCTTC.

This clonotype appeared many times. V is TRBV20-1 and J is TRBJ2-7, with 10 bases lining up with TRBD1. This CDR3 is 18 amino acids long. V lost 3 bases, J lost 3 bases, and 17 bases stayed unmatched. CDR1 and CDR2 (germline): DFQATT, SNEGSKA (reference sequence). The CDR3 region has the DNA TGCAGTGCTAGGCTACAGACAGGGGGCGGATTGAGAGACTACGAGCAGTACTTC. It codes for CSARLQTGGGLRDYEQYF.

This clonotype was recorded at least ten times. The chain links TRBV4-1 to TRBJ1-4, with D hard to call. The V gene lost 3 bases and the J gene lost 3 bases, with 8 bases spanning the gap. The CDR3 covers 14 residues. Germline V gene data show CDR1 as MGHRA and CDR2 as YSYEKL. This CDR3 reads CASSHIGANEKLFF. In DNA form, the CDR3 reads TGCGCCAGCAGCCATATCGGGGCTAATGAAAAACTGTTTTTT.

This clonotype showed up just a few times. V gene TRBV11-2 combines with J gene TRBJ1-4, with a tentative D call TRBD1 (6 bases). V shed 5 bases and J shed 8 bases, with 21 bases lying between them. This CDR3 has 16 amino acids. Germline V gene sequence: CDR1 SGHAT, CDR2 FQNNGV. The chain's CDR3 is CASSGGGAGPGEKLFF. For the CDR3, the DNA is TGTGCCAGCAGCGGGGGCGGGGCCGGGCCCGGCGAAAAACTGTTTTTT.

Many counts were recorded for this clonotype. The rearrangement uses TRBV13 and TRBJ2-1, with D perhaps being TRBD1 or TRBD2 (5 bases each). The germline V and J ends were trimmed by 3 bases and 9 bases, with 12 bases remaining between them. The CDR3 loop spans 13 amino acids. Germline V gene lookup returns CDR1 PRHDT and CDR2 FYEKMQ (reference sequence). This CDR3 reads CASSFFSGREQFF. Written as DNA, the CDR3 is TGTGCCAGCAGCTTTTTTTCGGGACGTGAGCAGTTCTTC. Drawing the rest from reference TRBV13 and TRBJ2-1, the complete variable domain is AAGVIQSPRHLIKEKRETATLKCYPIPRHDTVYWYQQGPGQDPQFLISFYEKMQSDKGSIPDRFSAQQFSDYHSELNMSSLELGDSALYFCASSFFSGREQFFGPGTRLTVL.

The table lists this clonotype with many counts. CDR3 loop: CSARAILARGNEQFF. The CDR3 DNA reads as TGCAGTGCTAGAGCAATCCTAGCGAGAGGGAATGAGCAGTTCTTC. This chain connects TRBV20-1 to TRBJ2-1; D might be TRBD2 (6 bases). This CDR3 has 15 amino acids. V was trimmed by 1 base and J by 7 bases, leaving 17 bases between them. Per the germline V gene, CDR1 is DFQATT and CDR2 is SNEGSKA (reference sequence).

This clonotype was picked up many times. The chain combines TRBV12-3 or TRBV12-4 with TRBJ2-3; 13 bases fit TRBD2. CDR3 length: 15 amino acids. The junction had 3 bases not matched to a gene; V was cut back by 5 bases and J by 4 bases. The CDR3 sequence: CASSRTSGSSDTQYF. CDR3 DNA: TGTGCCAGCAGTCGGACTAGCGGGAGCTCAGATACGCAGTATTTT.

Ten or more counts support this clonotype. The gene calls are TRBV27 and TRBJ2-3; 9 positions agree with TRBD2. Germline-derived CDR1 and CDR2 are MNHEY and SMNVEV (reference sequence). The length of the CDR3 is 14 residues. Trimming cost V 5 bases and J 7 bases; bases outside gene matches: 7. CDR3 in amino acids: CASSVTSGSYTQYF. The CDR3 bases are TGTGCCAGCAGTGTGACTAGCGGATCCTATACGCAGTATTTT.

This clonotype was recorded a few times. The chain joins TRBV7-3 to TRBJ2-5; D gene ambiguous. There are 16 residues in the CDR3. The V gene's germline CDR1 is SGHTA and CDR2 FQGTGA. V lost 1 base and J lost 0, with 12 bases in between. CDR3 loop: CASSLSVRTYQETQYF. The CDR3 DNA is TGTGCCAGCAGCTTAAGTGTTCGTACGTACCAAGAGACCCAGTACTTC.

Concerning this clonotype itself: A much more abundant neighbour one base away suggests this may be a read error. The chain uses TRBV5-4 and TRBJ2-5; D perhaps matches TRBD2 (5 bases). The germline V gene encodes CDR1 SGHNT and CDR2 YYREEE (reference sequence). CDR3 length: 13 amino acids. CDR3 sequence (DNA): TGTGCCAGCAGCTTTGAGGGCCTGGAGACCCGGTACTTC. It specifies CASSFEGLETRYF.

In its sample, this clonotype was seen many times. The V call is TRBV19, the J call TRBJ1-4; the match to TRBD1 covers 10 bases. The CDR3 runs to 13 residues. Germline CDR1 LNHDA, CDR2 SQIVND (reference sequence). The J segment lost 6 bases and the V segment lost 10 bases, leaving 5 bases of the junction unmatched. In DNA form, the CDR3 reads TGTGCCACCGCGGGACAGGGGTATGAAAAACTGTTTTTT. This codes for CATAGQGYEKLFF.

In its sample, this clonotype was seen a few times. In DNA, the CDR3 is TGTGCCAGCAGCTTAGCATATCTTACGGGCTCCTACAATGAGCAGTTCTTC. As protein: CASSLAYLTGSYNEQFF. The chain combines TRBV7-2 with TRBJ2-1; D is uncertain. V was cut by 0 bases and J by 0 bases, with 12 bases left in between. Germline V gene lookup returns CDR1 SGHTA and CDR2 FQGNSA. This CDR3 region has 17 residues.

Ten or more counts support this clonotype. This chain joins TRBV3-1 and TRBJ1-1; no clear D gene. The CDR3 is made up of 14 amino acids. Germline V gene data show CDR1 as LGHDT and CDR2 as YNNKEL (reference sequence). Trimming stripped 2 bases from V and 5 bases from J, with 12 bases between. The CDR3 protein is CASSQMTGGTEAFF. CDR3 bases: TGTGCCAGCAGCCAAATGACCGGAGGGACTGAAGCTTTCTTT.

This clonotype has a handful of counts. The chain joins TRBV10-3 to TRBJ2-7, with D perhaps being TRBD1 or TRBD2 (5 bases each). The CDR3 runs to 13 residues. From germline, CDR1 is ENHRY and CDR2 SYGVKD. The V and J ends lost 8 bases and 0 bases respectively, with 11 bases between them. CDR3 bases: TGTGCCATCGGGGACCGAGGCTCCTACGAGCAGTACTTC. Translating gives CAIGDRGSYEQYF.